The source of this T cell receptor (beta chain) is a study of CD8 T cells in ankylosing spondylitis. Between the trimmed V and J ends, which lost 6 bases and 3 bases, there was a span of 12 bases. Germline CDR1 DFQATT, CDR2 SNEGSKA (reference sequence). The CDR3 loop spans 12 amino acids. The sample holds a few counts of this clonotype. Antigen: not known. Whole-study results and caveats: Relatively rare in peripheral blood, disease-linked clones were also CD8+. It appeared that ankylosing spondylitis blood was characterized by a TCR beta motif of several highly homologous variants.

By quantitative 5'-RACE with molecular barcodes, the TCR beta libraries were made. TCRdb analysed the 5' RACE reads with MiXCR anew, one entry per CDR3 protein. The data show hundreds of thousands of distinct CDR3 sequences, about 11% seen once. The sequencing sample was made of blood, either unsorted or a sorted T cell fraction (not recorded which). The V gene is TRBV20-1, the J gene TRBJ2-7; D gene unclear. This TCR derives from a male donor with ankylosing spondylitis. Here the CDR3 DNA reads TGCAGTGCCAAAAGAGACATCTACGAGCAGTACTTC. Protein: CSAKRDIYEQYF.